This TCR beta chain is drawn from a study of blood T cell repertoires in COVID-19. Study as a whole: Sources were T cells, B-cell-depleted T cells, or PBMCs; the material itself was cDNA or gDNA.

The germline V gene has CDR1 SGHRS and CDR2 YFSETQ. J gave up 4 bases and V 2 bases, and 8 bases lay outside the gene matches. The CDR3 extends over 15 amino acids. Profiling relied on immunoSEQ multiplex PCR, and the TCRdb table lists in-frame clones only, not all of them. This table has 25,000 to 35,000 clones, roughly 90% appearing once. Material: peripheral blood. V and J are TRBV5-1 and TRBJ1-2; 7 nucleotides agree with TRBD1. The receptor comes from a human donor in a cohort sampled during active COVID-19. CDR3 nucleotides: TGCGCCAGCAGCTTAAAGACAGGGCGAACCTATGGCTACACCTTC. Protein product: CASSLKTGRTYGYTF.